This T cell receptor beta chain derives from a study of shared clonotypes between healthy human individuals. Study-wide findings and caveats: Generation of non-shared clonotypes was less probable than generation of clonotypes shared by all four donors.

Generated by immunoSEQ multiplex PCR, the TCRdb table keeps only in-frame clones and is missing some. Here the sample spans hundreds of thousands of clones, around 86% being singletons. About this clone itself: Its antigen is undetermined.

The ends were cut back, 1 base at V and 4 bases at J, with 5 bases in the middle. The CDR3 covers 14 residues. CDR1 and CDR2 (germline): MDHEN, SYDVKM. This TCR was sampled from a man younger than 30 in good health. The chain uses TRBV28 and TRBJ2-6; the D is unclear. The specimen sequenced was memory CD8+ T cells sorted from blood. As to subset: CD45RO+ cells pooled with CCR7-negative TemRA cells. CDR3 DNA: TGTGCCAGCAGTTTATACGGGGGGGCCAACGTCCTGACTTTC. This sequence encodes CASSLYGGANVLTF.